This TCR beta chain was observed in a study of vaccination and CD4 T cells after COVID-19. Across the whole study: Convalescent cases consisted of six males and four females, of whom two were Hispanic. Participants were vaccinated with two doses, given as either BNT162b2 or mRNA-1273 vaccine. Broader study findings: Data came from relatively few convalescent patients and lacked early post-infection timepoints.

This clonotype was detected only a few times. Its specificity is not known. The Oncomine TCR Beta short-read assay sequenced DNA from cultured CD4+ T cells. A single record per CDR3 protein comes from TCRdb applying MiXCR to the PCR reads. The data contain fewer than 8,500 distinct CDR3 sequences, around three fifths of them seen just once; the ten biggest clones take up 20% to 25%. Trimming removed 2 bases from V and 8 bases from J, with 7 bases in between. CDR1 is SNHLY and CDR2 is FYNNEI in the germline V gene. This CDR3 has 12 residues. Treatment reported: roughly ten-day PBMC culture with coronavirus spike peptide pools or control peptides (ViraFEST assay).

The sample taken for sequencing was CD4+ T cells from blood, cultured in vitro. This TCR was recovered from a human donor who had recovered from COVID-19. The chain employs TRBV2 and TRBJ1-5, with no clear D. CDR3 region: CASSEPREPQHF. The DNA for the CDR3 is TGTGCCAGCAGTGAACCGCGAGAGCCCCAGCATTTT.